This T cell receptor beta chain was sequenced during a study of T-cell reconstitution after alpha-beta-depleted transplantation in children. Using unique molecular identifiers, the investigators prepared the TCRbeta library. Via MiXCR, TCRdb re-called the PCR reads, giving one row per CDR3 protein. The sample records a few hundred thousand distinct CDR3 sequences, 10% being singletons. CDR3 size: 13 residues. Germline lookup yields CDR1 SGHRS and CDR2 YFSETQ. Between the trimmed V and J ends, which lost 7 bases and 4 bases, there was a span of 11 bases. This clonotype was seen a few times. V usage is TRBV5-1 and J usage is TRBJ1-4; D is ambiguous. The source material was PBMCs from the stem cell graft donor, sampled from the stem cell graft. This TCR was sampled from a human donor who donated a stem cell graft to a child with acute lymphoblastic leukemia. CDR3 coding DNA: TGCGCCAGCCGAGACACGCTTAATGAAAAACTGTTTTTT. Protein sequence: CASRDTLNEKLFF.